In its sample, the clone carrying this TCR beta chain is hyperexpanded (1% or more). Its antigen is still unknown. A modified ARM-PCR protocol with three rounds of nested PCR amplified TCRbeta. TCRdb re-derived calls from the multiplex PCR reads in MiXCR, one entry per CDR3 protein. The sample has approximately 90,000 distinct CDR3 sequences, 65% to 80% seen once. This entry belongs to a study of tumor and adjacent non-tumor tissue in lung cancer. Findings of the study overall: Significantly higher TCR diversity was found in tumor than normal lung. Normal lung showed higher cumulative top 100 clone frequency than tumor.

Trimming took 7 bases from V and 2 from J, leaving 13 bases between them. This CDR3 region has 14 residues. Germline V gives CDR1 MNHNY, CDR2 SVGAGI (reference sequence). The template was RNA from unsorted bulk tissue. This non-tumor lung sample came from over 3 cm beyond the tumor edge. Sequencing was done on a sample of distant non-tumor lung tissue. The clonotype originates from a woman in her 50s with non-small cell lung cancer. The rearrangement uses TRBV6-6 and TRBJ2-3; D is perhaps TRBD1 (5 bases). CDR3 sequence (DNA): TGTGCCAGCACCGAAGACAGTACCACAGATACGCAGTATTTT. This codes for CASTEDSTTDTQYF.